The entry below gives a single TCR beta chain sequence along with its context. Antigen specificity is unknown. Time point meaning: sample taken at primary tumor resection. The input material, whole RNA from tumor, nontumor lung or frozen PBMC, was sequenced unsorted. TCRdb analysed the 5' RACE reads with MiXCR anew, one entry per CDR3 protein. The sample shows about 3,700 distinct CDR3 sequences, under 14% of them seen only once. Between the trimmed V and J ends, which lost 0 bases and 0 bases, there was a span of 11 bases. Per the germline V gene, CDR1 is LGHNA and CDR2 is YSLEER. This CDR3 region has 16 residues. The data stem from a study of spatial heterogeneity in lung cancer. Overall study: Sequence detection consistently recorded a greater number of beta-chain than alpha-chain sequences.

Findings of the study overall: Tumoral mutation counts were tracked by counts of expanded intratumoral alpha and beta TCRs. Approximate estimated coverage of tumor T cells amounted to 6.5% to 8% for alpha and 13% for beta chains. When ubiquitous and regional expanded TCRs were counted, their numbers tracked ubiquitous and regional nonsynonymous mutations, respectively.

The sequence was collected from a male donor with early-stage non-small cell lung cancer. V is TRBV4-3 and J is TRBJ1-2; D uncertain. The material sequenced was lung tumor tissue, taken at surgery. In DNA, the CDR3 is TGCGCCAGCAGCCAAGATTCGGCAGGCGCTAACTATGGCTACACCTTC. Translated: CASSQDSAGANYGYTF.